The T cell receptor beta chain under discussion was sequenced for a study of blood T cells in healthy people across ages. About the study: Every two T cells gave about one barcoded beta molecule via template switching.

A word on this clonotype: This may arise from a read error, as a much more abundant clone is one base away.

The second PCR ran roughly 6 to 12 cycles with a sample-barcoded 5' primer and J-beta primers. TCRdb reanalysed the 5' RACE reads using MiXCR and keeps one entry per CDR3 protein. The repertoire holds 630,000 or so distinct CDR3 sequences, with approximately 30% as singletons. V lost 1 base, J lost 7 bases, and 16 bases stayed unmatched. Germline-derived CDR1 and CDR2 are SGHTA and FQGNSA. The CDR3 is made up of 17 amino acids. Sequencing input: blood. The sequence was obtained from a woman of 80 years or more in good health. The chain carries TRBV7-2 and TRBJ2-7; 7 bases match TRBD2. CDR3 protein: CASSLGPSGGGYNEQYF. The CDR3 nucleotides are TGTGCCAGCAGCTTAGGACCCTCTGGCGGGGGTTACAATGAGCAGTACTTC.